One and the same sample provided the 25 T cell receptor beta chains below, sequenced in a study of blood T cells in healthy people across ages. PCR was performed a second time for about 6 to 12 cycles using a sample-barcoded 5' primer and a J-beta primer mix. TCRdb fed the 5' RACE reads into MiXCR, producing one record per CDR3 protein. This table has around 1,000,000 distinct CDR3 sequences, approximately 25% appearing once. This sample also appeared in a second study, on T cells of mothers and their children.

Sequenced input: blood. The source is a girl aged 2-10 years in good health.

In nucleotides, the CDR3 is TGCGCCAGCAGGGCTGGGACAGCTAGCTCCTATAATTCACCCCTCCACTTT. This encodes CASRAGTASSYNSPLHF. V and J are TRBV5-1 and TRBJ1-6; the match to TRBD1 covers 7 bases. This CDR3 is 17 amino acids long. The J segment lost 0 bases and the V segment lost 5 bases, leaving 8 bases of the junction unmatched. CDR1 is SGHRS and CDR2 is YFSETQ in the germline V gene. Variable domain in full (rest from reference TRBV5-1 and TRBJ1-6): KAGVTQTPRYLIKTRGQQVTLSCSPISGHRSVSWYQQTPGQGLQFLFEYFSETQRNKGNFPGRFSGRQFSNSRSEMNVSTLELGDSALYLCASRAGTASSYNSPLHFGNGTRLTVT.

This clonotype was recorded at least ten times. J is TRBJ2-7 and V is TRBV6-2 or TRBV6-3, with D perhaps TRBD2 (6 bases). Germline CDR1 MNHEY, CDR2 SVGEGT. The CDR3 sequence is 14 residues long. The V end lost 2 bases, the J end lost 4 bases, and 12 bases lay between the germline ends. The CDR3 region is CASSYRGDIYEQYF. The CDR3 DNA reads TGTGCCAGCAGTTACCGCGGGGATATTTACGAGCAGTACTTC.

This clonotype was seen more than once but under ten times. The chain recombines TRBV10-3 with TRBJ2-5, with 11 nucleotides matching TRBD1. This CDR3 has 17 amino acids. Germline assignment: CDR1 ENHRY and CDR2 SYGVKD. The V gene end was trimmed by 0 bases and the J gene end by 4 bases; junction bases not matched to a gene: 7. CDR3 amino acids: CAISESWTGGAGETQYF. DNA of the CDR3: TGTGCCATCAGTGAGTCGTGGACAGGGGGCGCAGGAGAGACCCAGTACTTC.

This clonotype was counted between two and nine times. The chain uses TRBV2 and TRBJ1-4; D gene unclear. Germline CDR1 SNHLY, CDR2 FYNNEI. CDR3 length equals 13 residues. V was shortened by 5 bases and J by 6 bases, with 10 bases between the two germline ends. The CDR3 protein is CASSQVEHEKLFF. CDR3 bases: TGTGCCAGCAGTCAGGTGGAGCATGAAAAACTGTTTTTT.

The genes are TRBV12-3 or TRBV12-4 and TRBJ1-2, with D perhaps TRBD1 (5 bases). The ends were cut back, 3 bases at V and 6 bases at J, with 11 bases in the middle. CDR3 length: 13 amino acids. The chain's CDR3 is CASSFPGGDGYTF. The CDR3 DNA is TGTGCCAGCAGTTTCCCGGGGGGGGATGGCTACACCTTC.

DNA of the CDR3: TGTGCCAGCAACCTAAATAGGGGCTCTGGGGCCAACGTCCTGACTTTC. This sequence encodes CASNLNRGSGANVLTF. This chain joins TRBV2 and TRBJ2-6, with a tentative D call TRBD1 (5 bases). Trimming shortened V by 7 bases and J by 0 bases, and 13 bases separated the two germline ends. Germline V lookup: CDR1 SNHLY, CDR2 FYNNEI. This CDR3 is built from 16 residues.

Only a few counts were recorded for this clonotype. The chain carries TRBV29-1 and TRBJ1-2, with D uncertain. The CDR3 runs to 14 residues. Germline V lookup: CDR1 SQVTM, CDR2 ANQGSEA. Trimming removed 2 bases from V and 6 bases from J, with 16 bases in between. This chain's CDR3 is CSVEKRQASNGYTF. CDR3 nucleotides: TGCAGCGTTGAAAAAAGGCAGGCTTCCAATGGCTACACCTTC.

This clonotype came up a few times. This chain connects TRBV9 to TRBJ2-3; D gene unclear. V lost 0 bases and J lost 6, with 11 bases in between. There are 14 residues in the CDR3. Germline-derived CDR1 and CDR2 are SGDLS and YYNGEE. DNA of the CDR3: TGTGCCAGCAGCGTAGGGCCGAATGGGGATACGCAGTATTTT. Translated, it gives CASSVGPNGDTQYF.

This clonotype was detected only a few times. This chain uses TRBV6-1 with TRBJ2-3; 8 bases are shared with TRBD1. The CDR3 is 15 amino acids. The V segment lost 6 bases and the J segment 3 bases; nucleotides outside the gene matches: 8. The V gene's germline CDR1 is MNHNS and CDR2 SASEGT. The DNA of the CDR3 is TGTGCCAGCAGGGTCCTCAGGACAGGGACAGATACGCAGTATTTT. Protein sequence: CASRVLRTGTDTQYF.

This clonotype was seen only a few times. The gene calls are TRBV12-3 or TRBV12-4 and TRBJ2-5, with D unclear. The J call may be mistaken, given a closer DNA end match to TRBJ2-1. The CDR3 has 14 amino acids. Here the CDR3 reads CASSYDKPSHEQFF. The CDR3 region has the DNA TGTGCCAGCAGTTACGACAAGCCATCCCATGAGCAGTTCTTC.

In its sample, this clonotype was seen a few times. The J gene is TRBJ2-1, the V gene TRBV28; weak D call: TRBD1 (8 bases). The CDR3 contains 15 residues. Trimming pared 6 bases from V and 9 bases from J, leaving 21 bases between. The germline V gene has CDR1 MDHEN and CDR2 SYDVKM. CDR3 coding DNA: TGTGCCAGCAGCACAGGGGGGGAGATGTGCGGTGAGCAGTTCTTC. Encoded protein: CASSTGGEMCGEQFF.

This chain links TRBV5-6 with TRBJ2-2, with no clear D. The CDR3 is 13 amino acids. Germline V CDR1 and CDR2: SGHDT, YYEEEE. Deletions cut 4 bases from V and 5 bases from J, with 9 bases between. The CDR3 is CASSTDVTGELFF. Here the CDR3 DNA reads TGTGCCAGCAGCACCGACGTAACCGGGGAGCTGTTTTTT.

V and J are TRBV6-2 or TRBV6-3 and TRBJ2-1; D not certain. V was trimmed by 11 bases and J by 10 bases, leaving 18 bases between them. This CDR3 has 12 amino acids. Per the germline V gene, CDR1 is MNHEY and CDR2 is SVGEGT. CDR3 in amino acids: CACWTGSYEQFF. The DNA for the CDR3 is TGTGCCTGTTGGACGGGCTCCTACGAGCAGTTCTTC.

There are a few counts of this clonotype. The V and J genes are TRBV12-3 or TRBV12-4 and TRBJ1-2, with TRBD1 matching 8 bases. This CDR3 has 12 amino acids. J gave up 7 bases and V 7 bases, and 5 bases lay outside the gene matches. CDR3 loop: CASIKTGVGYTF. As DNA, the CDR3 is TGTGCCAGCATCAAGACAGGGGTTGGCTACACCTTC.

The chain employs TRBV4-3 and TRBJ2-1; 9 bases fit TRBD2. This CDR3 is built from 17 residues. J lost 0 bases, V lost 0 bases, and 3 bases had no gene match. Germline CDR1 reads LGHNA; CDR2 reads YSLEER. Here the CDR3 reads CASSQEIAGASYNEQFF. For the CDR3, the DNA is TGCGCCAGCAGCCAAGAAATAGCGGGGGCCTCCTACAATGAGCAGTTCTTC.

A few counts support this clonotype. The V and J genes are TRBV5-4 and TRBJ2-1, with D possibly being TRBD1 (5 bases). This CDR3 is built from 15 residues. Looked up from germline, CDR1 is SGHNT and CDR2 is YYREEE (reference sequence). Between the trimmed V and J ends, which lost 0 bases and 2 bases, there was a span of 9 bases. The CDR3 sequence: CASSLDLGPYNEQFF. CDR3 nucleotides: TGTGCCAGCAGCTTGGATTTGGGGCCCTACAATGAGCAGTTCTTC.

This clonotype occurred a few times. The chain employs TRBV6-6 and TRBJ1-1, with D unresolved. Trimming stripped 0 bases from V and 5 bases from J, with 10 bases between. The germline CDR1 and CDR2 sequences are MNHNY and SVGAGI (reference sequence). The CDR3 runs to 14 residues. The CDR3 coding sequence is TGTGCCAGCAGTTACTCGAACGCGAGGACTGAAGCTTTCTTT. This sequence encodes CASSYSNARTEAFF.

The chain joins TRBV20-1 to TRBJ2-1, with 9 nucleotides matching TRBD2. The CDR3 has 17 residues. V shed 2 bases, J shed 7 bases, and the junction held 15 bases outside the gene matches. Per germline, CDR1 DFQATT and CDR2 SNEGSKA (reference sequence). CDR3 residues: CSARSIGRGGRANEQFF. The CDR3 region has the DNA TGCAGTGCTAGATCAATAGGAAGGGGCGGGAGGGCAAATGAGCAGTTCTTC.

Here the CDR3 DNA reads TGTGCCAGCAGCCAAGATTGGGCAGGTGAGGGTCACGAGCAGTACTTC. This sequence encodes CASSQDWAGEGHEQYF. The chain is built from TRBV4-2 and TRBJ2-7, with D perhaps matching TRBD2 (5 bases). Trimming took 0 bases from V and 5 from J, leaving 17 bases between them. Germline-derived CDR1 and CDR2 are LGHNA and YNFKEQ. The CDR3 has 16 residues.

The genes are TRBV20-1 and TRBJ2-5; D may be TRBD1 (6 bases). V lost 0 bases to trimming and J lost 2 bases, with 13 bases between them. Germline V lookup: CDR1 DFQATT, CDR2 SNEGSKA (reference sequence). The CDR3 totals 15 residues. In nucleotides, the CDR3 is TGCAGTGCTAGAGATCTTCAAAGGGGGCAAGAGACCCAGTACTTC. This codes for CSARDLQRGQETQYF.

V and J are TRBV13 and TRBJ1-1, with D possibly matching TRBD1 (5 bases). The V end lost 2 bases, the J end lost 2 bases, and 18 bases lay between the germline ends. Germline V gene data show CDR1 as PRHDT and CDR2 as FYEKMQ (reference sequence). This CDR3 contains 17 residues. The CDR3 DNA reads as TGTGCCAGCAGCTTACCTTTAGGAGGGACCTTTAACACTGAAGCTTTCTTT. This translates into CASSLPLGGTFNTEAFF.

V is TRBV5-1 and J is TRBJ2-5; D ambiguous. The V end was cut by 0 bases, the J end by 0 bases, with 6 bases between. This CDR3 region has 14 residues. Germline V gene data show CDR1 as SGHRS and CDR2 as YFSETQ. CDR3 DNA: TGCGCCAGCAGCTTGGCACAGTACCAAGAGACCCAGTACTTC. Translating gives CASSLAQYQETQYF.

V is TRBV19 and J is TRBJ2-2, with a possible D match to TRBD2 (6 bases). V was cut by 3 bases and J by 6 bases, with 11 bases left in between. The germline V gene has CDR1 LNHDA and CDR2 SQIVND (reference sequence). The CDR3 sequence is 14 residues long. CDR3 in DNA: TGTGCCAGTAGTATCGGTGGCGGGGCCGGGGAGCTGTTTTTT. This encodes CASSIGGGAGELFF.

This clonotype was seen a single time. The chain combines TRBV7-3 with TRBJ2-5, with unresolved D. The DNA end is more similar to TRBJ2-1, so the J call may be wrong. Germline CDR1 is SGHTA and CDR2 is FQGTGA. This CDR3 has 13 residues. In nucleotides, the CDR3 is TGTGCCAGCAGCTTAACGGTTCGTAATGAGCAGTTCTTC. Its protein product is CASSLTVRNEQFF.

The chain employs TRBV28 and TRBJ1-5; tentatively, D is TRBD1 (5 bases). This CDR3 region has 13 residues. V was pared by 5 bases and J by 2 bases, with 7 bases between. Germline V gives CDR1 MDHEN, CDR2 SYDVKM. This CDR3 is CASSKGGNQPQHF. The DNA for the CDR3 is TGTGCCAGCAGTAAAGGGGGCAATCAGCCCCAGCATTTT.